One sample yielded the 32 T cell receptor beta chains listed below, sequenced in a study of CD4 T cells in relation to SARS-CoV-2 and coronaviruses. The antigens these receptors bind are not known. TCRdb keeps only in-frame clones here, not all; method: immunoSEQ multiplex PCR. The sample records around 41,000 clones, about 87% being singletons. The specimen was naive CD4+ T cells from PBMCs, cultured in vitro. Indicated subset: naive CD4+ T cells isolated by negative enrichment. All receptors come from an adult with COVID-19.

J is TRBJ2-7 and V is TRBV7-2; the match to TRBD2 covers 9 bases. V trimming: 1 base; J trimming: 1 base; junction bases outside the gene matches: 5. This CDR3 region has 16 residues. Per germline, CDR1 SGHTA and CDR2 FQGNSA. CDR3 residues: CASSLGSSGRSYEQYF. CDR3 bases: TGTGCCAGCAGCTTAGGTTCGAGCGGGAGGTCCTACGAGCAGTACTTC.

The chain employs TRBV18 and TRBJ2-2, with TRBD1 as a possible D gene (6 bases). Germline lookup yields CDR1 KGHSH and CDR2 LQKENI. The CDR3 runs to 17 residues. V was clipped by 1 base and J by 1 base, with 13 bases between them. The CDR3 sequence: CASSPLLPGENTGELFF. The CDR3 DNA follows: TGTGCCAGCTCACCACTACTACCAGGGGAGAACACCGGGGAGCTGTTTTTT.

CDR3 in DNA: TGTGCCAGCTCACCACCGGGTGGGCGGATGGGCAATCAGCCCCAGCATTTT. Its protein is CASSPPGGRMGNQPQHF. The chain has TRBV18 and TRBJ1-5, with D hard to call. The CDR3 spans 17 residues. Between the trimmed V and J ends, which lost 0 bases and 2 bases, there was a span of 14 bases. Germline V lookup: CDR1 KGHSH, CDR2 LQKENI.

CDR3 sequence reads: CASSLEGPGGPTGELFF. In nucleotides, the CDR3 is TGCGCCAGCAGCTTGGAAGGGCCGGGAGGCCCCACCGGGGAGCTGTTTTTT. The chain has TRBV5-1 and TRBJ2-2; TRBD2 matches 7 bases. The CDR3 spans 17 residues. The germline CDR1 and CDR2 sequences are SGHRS and YFSETQ. V dropped 0 bases and J dropped 4; count of bases not matched to a gene: 9.

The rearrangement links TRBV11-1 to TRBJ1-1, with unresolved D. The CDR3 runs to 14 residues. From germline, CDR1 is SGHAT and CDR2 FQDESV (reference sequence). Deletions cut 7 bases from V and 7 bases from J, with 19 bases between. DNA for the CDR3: TGTGCCAGCACTCCTAGGGTCTGGCCCGGTGAAGCTTTCTTT. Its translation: CASTPRVWPGEAFF.

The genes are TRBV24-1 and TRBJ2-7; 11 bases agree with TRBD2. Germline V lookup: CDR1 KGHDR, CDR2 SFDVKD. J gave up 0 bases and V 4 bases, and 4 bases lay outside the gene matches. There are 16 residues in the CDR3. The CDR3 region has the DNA TGTGCCACCAGTGACCCTAGCGGGGGGCGCTCCTACGAGCAGTACTTC. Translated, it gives CATSDPSGGRSYEQYF.

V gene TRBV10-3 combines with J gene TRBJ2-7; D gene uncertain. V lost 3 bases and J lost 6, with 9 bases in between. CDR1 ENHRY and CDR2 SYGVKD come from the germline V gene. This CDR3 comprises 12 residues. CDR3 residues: CAISEILPEQYF. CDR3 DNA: TGTGCCATCAGTGAAATACTCCCCGAGCAGTACTTC.

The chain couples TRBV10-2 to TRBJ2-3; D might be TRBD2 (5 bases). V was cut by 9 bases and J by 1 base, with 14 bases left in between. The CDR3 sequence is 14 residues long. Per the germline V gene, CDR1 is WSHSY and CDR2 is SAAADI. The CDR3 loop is CARTTELGTDTQYF. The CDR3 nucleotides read TGCGCCAGGACGACCGAACTAGGCACAGATACGCAGTATTTT.

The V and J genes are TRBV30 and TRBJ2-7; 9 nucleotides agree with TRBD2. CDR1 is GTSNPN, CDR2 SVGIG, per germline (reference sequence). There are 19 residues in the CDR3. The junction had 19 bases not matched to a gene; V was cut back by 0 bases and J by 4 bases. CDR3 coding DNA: TGTGCCTGGAGTGTGGGCTCGGGGACTAGCAGGCGGTGGGCGTACGAGCAGTACTTC. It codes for CAWSVGSGTSRRWAYEQYF.

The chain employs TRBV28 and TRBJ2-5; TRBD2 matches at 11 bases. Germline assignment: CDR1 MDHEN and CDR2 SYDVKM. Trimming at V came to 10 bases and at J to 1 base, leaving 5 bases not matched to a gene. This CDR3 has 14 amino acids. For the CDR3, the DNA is TGTGCCACCGGGACTAGCGGATCCCAAGAGACCCAGTACTTC. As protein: CATGTSGSQETQYF.

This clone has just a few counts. CDR3 sequence (DNA): TGTGCCAGCAGGCGGTGGGGGGAGGAGGGTCAGCCCCAGCATTTT. It is translated as CASRRWGEEGQPQHF. The chain is built from TRBV27 and TRBJ1-5; a weak D match, TRBD1 (5 bases). Deletions cut 6 bases from V and 6 bases from J, with 18 bases between. The germline V gene encodes CDR1 MNHEY and CDR2 SMNVEV (reference sequence). The CDR3 runs 15 residues.

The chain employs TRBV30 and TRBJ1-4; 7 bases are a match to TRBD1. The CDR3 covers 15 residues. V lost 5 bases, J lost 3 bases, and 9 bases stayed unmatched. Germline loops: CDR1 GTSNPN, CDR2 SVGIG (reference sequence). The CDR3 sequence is CAWGGGSRANEKLFF. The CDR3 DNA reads TGTGCCTGGGGAGGGGGCAGTCGAGCTAATGAAAAACTGTTTTTT. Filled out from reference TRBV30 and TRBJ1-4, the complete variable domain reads SQTIHQWPATLVQPVGSPLSLECTVEGTSNPNLYWYRQAAGRGLQLLFYSVGIGQISSEVPQNLSASRPQDRQFILSSKKLLLSDSGFYLCAWGGGSRANEKLFFGSGTQLSVL.

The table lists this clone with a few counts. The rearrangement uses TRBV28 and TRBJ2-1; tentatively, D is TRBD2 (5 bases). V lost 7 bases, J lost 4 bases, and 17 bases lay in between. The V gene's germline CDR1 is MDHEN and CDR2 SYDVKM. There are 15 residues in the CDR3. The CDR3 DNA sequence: TGTGCCAGCACCACAAGAGAGGGAGAGTACAATGAGCAGTTCTTC. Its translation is CASTTREGEYNEQFF.

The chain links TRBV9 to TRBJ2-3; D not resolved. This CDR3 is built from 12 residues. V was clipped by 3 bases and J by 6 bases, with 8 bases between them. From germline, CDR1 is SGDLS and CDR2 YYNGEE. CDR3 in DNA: TGTGCCAGCAGCGGGAGCGTGGATACGCAGTATTTT. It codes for CASSGSVDTQYF.

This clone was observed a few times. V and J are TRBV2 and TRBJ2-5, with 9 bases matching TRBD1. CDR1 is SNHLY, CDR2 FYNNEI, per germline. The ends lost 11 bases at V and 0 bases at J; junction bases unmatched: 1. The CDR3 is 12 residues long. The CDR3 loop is CAGDRDQETQYF. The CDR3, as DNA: TGTGCCGGGGACAGGGACCAAGAGACCCAGTACTTC.

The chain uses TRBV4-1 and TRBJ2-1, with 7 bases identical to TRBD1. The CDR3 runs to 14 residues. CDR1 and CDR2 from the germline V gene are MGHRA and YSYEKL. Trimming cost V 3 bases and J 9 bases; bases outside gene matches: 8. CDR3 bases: TGCGCCAGCAGCCAGTCTCAGGGGGTCAGTGAGCAGTTCTTC. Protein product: CASSQSQGVSEQFF.

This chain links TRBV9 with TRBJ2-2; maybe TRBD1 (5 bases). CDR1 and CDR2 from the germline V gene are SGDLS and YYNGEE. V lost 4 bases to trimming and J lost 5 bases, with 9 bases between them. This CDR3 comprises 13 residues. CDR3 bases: TGTGCCAGCAGCTTCAGGGTAACCGGGGAGCTGTTTTTT. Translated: CASSFRVTGELFF.

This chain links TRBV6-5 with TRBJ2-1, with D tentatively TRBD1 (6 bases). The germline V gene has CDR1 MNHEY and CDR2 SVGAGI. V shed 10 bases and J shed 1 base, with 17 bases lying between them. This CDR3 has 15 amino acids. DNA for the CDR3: TGTGCCACTGTACAGGGTGTCCCTTCCTACAATGAGCAGTTCTTC. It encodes CATVQGVPSYNEQFF.

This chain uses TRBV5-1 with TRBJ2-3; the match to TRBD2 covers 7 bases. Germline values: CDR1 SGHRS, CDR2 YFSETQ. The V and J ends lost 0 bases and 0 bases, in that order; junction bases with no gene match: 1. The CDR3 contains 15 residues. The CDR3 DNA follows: TGCGCCAGCAGCTTGGGACTAGCCAGCACAGATACGCAGTATTTT. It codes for CASSLGLASTDTQYF.

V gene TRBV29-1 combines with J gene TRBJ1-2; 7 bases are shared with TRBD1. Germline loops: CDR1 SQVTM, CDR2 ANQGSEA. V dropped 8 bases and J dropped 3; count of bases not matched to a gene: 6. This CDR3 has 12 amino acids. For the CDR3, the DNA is TGCAGCAGCAGGGGGAACGACTATGGCTACACCTTC. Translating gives CSSRGNDYGYTF.

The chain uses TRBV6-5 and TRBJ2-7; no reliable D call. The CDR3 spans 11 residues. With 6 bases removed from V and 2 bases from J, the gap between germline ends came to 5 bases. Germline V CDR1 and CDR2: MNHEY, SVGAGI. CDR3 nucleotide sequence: TGTGCCAGCAGCGGAGCCTACGAGCAGTACTTC. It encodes CASSGAYEQYF.

For the CDR3, the DNA is TGTGCCAGCAGTTACGTTAACAGCCAAGAGACCCAGTACTTC. It encodes CASSYVNSQETQYF. This chain joins TRBV6-2 or TRBV6-3 and TRBJ2-5; no definite D call. The germline V and J ends were trimmed by 2 bases and 1 base, with 8 bases remaining between them. The CDR3 spans 14 residues. CDR1 MNHEY and CDR2 SVGEGT come from the germline V gene.

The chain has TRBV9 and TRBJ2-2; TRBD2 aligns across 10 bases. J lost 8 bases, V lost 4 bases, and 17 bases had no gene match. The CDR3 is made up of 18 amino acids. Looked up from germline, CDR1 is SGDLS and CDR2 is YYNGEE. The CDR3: CASSPKAGLAGAGGELFF. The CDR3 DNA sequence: TGTGCCAGCAGCCCGAAGGCCGGGCTAGCGGGAGCGGGAGGGGAGCTGTTTTTT.

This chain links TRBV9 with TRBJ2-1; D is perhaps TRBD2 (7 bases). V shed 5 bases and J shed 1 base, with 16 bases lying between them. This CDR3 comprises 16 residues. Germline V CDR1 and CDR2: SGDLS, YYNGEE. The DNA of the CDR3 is TGTGCCAGCAGGGGGGGGGCGGCAGGATCCTACAATGAGCAGTTCTTC. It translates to CASRGGAAGSYNEQFF.

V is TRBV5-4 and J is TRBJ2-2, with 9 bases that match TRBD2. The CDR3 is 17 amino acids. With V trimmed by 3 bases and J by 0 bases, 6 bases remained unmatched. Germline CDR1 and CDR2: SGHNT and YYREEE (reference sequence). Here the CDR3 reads CASSSGTSRTNTGELFF. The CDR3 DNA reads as TGTGCCAGCAGCTCCGGGACTAGCAGAACGAACACCGGGGAGCTGTTTTTT.

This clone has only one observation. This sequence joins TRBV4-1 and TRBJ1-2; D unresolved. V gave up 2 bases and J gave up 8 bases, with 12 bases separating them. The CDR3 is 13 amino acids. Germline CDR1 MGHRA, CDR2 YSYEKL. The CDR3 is CASSQRNQQGYTF. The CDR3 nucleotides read TGCGCCAGCAGCCAACGTAATCAGCAGGGCTACACCTTC.

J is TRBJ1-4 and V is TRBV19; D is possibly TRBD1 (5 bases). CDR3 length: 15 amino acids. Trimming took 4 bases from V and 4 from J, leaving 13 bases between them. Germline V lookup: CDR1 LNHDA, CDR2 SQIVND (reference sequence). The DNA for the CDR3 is TGTGCCAGTAGTAACCGGGACGGGGGTAATGAAAAACTGTTTTTT. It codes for CASSNRDGGNEKLFF.

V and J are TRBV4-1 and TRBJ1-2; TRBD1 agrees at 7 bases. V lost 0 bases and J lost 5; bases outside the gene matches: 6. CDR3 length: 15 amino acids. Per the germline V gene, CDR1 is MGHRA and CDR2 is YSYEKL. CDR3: CASSQDPGQEYGYTF. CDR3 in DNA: TGCGCCAGCAGCCAAGATCCTGGACAGGAGTATGGCTACACCTTC.

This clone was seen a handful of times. The CDR3 DNA reads TGTGCCAGCAGTGAATCTCACAGGGCCTACGAGCAGTACTTC. It yields the protein CASSESHRAYEQYF. The gene calls are TRBV25-1 and TRBJ2-7; weak D call: TRBD1 (6 bases). V was cut by 1 base and J by 2 bases, with 9 bases left in between. CDR1 is MGHDK and CDR2 is SYGVNS in the germline V gene. This CDR3 is built from 14 residues.

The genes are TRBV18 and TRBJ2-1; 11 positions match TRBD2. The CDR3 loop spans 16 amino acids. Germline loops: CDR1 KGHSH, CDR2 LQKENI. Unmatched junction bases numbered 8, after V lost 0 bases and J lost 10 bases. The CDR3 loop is CASSPPLAGAKGEQFF. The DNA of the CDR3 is TGTGCCAGCTCACCACCACTAGCGGGAGCTAAGGGGGAGCAGTTCTTC.

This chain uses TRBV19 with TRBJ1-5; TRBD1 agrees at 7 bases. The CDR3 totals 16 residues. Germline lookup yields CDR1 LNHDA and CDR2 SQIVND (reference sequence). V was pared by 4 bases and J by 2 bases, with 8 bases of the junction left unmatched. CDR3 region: CASSKGTGTGNQPQHF. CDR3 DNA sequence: TGTGCCAGTAGTAAAGGGACCGGGACAGGCAATCAGCCCCAGCATTTT.

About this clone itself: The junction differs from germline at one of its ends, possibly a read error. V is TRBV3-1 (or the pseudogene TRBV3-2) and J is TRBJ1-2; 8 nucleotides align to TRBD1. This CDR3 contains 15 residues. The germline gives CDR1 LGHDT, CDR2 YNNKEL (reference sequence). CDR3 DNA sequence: TGTGCCAGCAGCCAAGTGGCAGGGGGCAACTACGGCTACACCTTC. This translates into CASSQVAGGNYGYTF.